One and the same sample provided the 32 T cell receptor beta chains below, sequenced in a study of blood T cell repertoires in COVID-19. Some clones are missing from TCRdb's copy, which holds only in-frame ones; the method was immunoSEQ multiplex PCR. There are more than 250,000 clones in the sample; approximately 88% occur only once, and roughly 1.2% lies in the top ten. The sample consisted of PBMCs or T cells enriched from blood (not recorded which). Source of these receptors: a woman aged 40 to 49 with acute COVID-19.

The chain links TRBV6-1 to TRBJ1-1; possibly TRBD1 for D (5 bases). V lost 7 bases and J 5 bases, leaving 11 bases between the germline ends. CDR3 length equals 12 residues. Germline-derived CDR1 and CDR2 are MNHNS and SASEGT. The CDR3 is CASTPGGTEAFF. The CDR3 region has the DNA TGTGCCAGCACCCCGGGGGGGACTGAAGCTTTCTTT.

The V and J genes are TRBV11-3 and TRBJ2-1, with D possibly matching TRBD2 (5 bases). The germline V gene encodes CDR1 SGHNT and CDR2 YENEEA. The CDR3 runs 14 residues. Trimming removed 5 bases at V and 3 bases at J, with 11 bases between. CDR3 loop: CASSQDSNYNEQFF. The CDR3 region has the DNA TGTGCCAGCAGCCAGGACTCAAACTACAATGAGCAGTTCTTC.

The chain uses TRBV29-1 and TRBJ1-1; D gene ambiguous. The length of the CDR3 is 11 residues. V lost 5 bases and J 6 bases, leaving 10 bases between the germline ends. The germline CDR1 and CDR2 sequences are SQVTM and ANQGSEA. CDR3 amino acids: CSVRENAEAFF. The CDR3 coding sequence is TGCAGCGTTCGAGAAAACGCTGAAGCTTTCTTT.

The chain is built from TRBV27 and TRBJ1-2; a weak D match, TRBD1 (6 bases). With 4 bases removed from V and 4 bases from J, the gap between germline ends came to 13 bases. Germline CDR1 reads MNHEY; CDR2 reads SMNVEV (reference sequence). This CDR3 is 14 amino acids long. This chain's CDR3 is CASSSGGGSYGYTF. As DNA, the CDR3 is TGTGCCAGCAGTTCGGGGGGCGGGAGCTATGGCTACACCTTC.

The chain employs TRBV2 and TRBJ1-1; D not resolved. Germline loops: CDR1 SNHLY, CDR2 FYNNEI. V was clipped by 4 bases and J by 5 bases, with 5 bases between them. The length of the CDR3 is 11 residues. The chain's CDR3 is CASSVLTEAFF. The CDR3 region has the DNA TGTGCCAGCAGTGTATTGACTGAAGCTTTCTTT.

V gene TRBV6-5 combines with J gene TRBJ1-2; weak D call: TRBD1 (6 bases). V was pared by 5 bases and J by 4 bases, with 14 bases between. The length of the CDR3 is 14 residues. In germline, CDR1 is MNHEY, CDR2 SVGAGI. The CDR3 region is CASSLGTTGYGYTF. The CDR3 DNA reads as TGTGCCAGCAGTCTCGGGACAACTGGCTATGGCTACACCTTC.

V is TRBV7-6 and J is TRBJ2-2, with 9 bases fitting TRBD1. With V trimmed by 5 bases and J by 7 bases, 14 bases remained unmatched. The CDR3 covers 17 residues. Germline values: CDR1 SGHVS, CDR2 FNYEAQ. CDR3: CASSLAGTGTRSGELFF. The CDR3 nucleotides are TGTGCCAGCAGCCTGGCCGGGACAGGGACCCGTAGCGGGGAGCTGTTTTTT. Full variable domain (missing parts from reference TRBV7-6 and TRBJ2-2): GAGVSQSPRYKVTKRGQDVALRCDPISGHVSLYWYRQALGQGPEFLTYFNYEAQQDKSGLPNDRFSAERPEGSISTLTIQRTEQRDSAMYRCASSLAGTGTRSGELFFGEGSRLTVL.

The CDR3, as DNA: TGTGCCATCAGTGGAGAGATAGGCTACACCTTC. This encodes CAISGEIGYTF. V gene TRBV10-3 combines with J gene TRBJ1-2; D not resolved. The germline V and J ends were trimmed by 4 bases and 8 bases, with 8 bases remaining between them. The CDR3 loop spans 11 amino acids. Germline loops: CDR1 ENHRY, CDR2 SYGVKD.

The chain links TRBV30 to TRBJ1-4; D not resolved. This CDR3 comprises 13 residues. V gave up 0 bases and J gave up 8 bases, with 10 bases separating them. Germline CDR1 reads GTSNPN; CDR2 reads SVGIG (reference sequence). CDR3 bases: TGTGCCTGGAGTGTCAGGTTAGGCGAAAAACTGTTTTTT. Translated, it gives CAWSVRLGEKLFF.

The chain employs TRBV5-1 and TRBJ1-2, with 8 bases fitting TRBD1. V was pared by 2 bases and J by 2 bases, with 2 bases of the junction left unmatched. CDR1 is SGHRS and CDR2 is YFSETQ in the germline V gene. This CDR3 spans 14 amino acids. The CDR3 is CASSFWTGNYGYTF. The CDR3 region has the DNA TGCGCCAGCAGCTTTTGGACAGGGAACTATGGCTACACCTTC.

A remark on this clone: Other DNA variants within this sample encode the same CDR3. DNA of the CDR3: TGTGCCAGCAGTTTGACAGCGAACACTGAAGCTTTCTTT. This gives the protein CASSLTANTEAFF. The rearrangement links TRBV12-3 or TRBV12-4 to TRBJ1-1; D is perhaps TRBD1 (5 bases). V was trimmed by 3 bases and J by 1 base, leaving 6 bases between them. This CDR3 is 13 amino acids long.

The chain recombines TRBV27 with TRBJ2-7, with TRBD2 matching 11 bases. Germline CDR1 is MNHEY and CDR2 is SMNVEV (reference sequence). The CDR3 spans 13 residues. The ends lost 5 bases at V and 5 bases at J; junction bases unmatched: 2. The CDR3 reads CASSPTSGNEQYV. The CDR3 DNA reads as TGTGCCAGCAGTCCGACTAGCGGGAACGAGCAGTACGTC.

J is TRBJ1-1 and V is TRBV20-1, with D unclear. The length of the CDR3 is 11 residues. Trimming removed 6 bases at V and 1 base at J, with 6 bases between. Germline V gene lookup returns CDR1 DFQATT and CDR2 SNEGSKA (reference sequence). Written as DNA, the CDR3 is TGCAGTGCCCGGAGGAACACTGAAGCTTTCTTT. As protein: CSARRNTEAFF.

This rearrangement joins TRBV7-3 to TRBJ2-7, with a possible D match to TRBD2 (6 bases). There are 15 residues in the CDR3. Germline V gene data show CDR1 as SGHTA and CDR2 as FQGTGA. Deletions cut 4 bases from V and 7 bases from J, with 20 bases between. The CDR3 sequence is CASSSSRDSPGEQYF. The CDR3 DNA reads TGTGCCAGCAGCTCTTCCCGGGACTCGCCGGGGGAGCAGTACTTC.

The V call is TRBV3-1 (or the pseudogene TRBV3-2), the J call TRBJ2-2; TRBD2 matches at 10 bases. The CDR3 runs 16 residues. Germline V gene data show CDR1 as LGHDT and CDR2 as YNNKEL (reference sequence). Germline trimming cut 6 bases from V and 1 base from J; bases unmatched to any gene: 5. As DNA, the CDR3 is TGTGCCAGCAGTCGTACTAGCGGGGAGAACACCGGGGAGCTGTTTTTT. Its translation is CASSRTSGENTGELFF.

To note about this clone: The same CDR3 also results from other DNA sequences found in this sample. This chain links TRBV10-2 with TRBJ1-1, with D perhaps TRBD1 (5 bases). CDR1 is WSHSY and CDR2 is SAAADI in the germline V gene. This CDR3 contains 14 residues. Trimming left V 2 bases short and J 0 bases short, with 7 bases between. CDR3 nucleotide sequence: TGCGCCAGCAGTGAGCCAGGGATGAACACTGAAGCTTTCTTT. This codes for CASSEPGMNTEAFF.

The V gene is TRBV6-1, the J gene TRBJ1-1; 7 bases are shared with TRBD1. Germline trimming cut 4 bases from V and 6 bases from J; bases unmatched to any gene: 8. CDR1 is MNHNS and CDR2 is SASEGT in the germline V gene. This CDR3 region has 14 residues. The CDR3 region is CASSALGTVAEAFF. The CDR3 nucleotides read TGTGCCAGCAGTGCGCTAGGGACAGTCGCTGAAGCTTTCTTT.

This clone was found once. This rearrangement joins TRBV18 to TRBJ1-5; 7 nucleotides align to TRBD1. J lost 7 bases, V lost 6 bases, and 6 bases had no gene match. The CDR3 length is 13 residues. Per germline, CDR1 KGHSH and CDR2 LQKENI. The CDR3 reads CASSLTGEQPQHF. The CDR3 DNA reads as TGTGCCAGCTCGCTAACAGGGGAACAGCCCCAGCATTTT.

J is TRBJ2-3 and V is TRBV7-3; 13 nucleotides agree with TRBD2. Germline V CDR1 and CDR2: SGHTA, FQGTGA. V gave up 4 bases and J gave up 6 bases; unmatched junction bases: 7. This CDR3 contains 16 residues. CDR3 sequence: CASSSGLAGVGDTQYF. The CDR3 DNA reads as TGTGCCAGCAGCTCCGGACTAGCGGGAGTGGGTGATACGCAGTATTTT.

The CDR3 sequence: CASSLERLEQFF. CDR3 sequence (DNA): TGTGCCAGCAGCTTAGAGCGACTTGAGCAGTTCTTC. This chain joins TRBV7-2 and TRBJ2-1; D unclear. This CDR3 spans 12 amino acids. The germline gives CDR1 SGHTA, CDR2 FQGNSA. With 1 base removed from V and 9 bases from J, the gap between germline ends came to 7 bases. The variable domain in full, completed from reference TRBV7-2 and TRBJ2-1, reads GAGVSQSPSNKVTEKGKDVELRCDPISGHTALYWYRQSLGQGLEFLIYFQGNSAPDKSGLPSDRFSAERTGGSVSTLTIQRTQQEDSAVYLCASSLERLEQFFGPGTRLTVL.

This rearrangement joins TRBV9 to TRBJ2-7; TRBD2 aligns across 14 bases. The CDR3 is made up of 18 amino acids. V was clipped by 2 bases and J by 0 bases; unmatched bases: 7. The germline V gene has CDR1 SGDLS and CDR2 YYNGEE. The CDR3 is CASSVDSGLAGVSYEQYF. The CDR3 bases are TGTGCCAGCAGCGTTGACTCGGGACTAGCGGGAGTCTCCTACGAGCAGTACTTC.

This clone occurred once. This chain joins TRBV10-3 and TRBJ1-5; a weak D match, TRBD1 (5 bases). The CDR3 contains 13 residues. CDR1 and CDR2 (germline): ENHRY, SYGVKD. The V end was cut by 5 bases, the J end by 4 bases, with 9 bases between. DNA for the CDR3: TGTGCCATCAGTCTGACAGCAAATCAGCCCCAGCATTTT. It specifies CAISLTANQPQHF.

This clone was picked up a small number of times. The chain couples TRBV7-9 to TRBJ1-2; 8 nucleotides line up with TRBD1. The germline CDR1 and CDR2 sequences are SEHNR and FQNEAQ (reference sequence). CDR3 length: 14 amino acids. V shed 5 bases, J shed 2 bases, and the junction held 4 bases outside the gene matches. The CDR3 region is CASSPRTGNYGYTF. Here the CDR3 DNA reads TGTGCCAGCAGCCCAAGGACAGGGAACTATGGCTACACCTTC.

The rearrangement uses TRBV6-2 or TRBV6-3 and TRBJ2-5, with TRBD1 as a possible D gene (8 bases). There are 16 residues in the CDR3. Germline V lookup: CDR1 MNHEY, CDR2 SVGEGT. Trimming took off 2 bases at V and 7 bases at J, with 20 bases between the two ends. The CDR3 nucleotides are TGTGCCAGCAGTTACGGAACCACAACAGGGGGGGGGACCCAGTACTTC. This codes for CASSYGTTTGGGTQYF.

V gene TRBV29-1 combines with J gene TRBJ2-1, with D tentatively TRBD1 (5 bases). This CDR3 is built from 14 residues. Germline V gene data show CDR1 as SQVTM and CDR2 as ANQGSEA. V gave up 7 bases and J gave up 2 bases, with 15 bases separating them. CDR3 sequence reads: CSAPQGEPYNEQFF. The CDR3 coding sequence is TGCAGCGCACCGCAGGGTGAACCCTACAATGAGCAGTTCTTC.

The chain has TRBV2 and TRBJ2-7; D possibly corresponds to TRBD2 (5 bases). This CDR3 has 16 amino acids. Trimming pared 4 bases from V and 0 bases from J, leaving 16 bases between. CDR1 SNHLY and CDR2 FYNNEI come from the germline V gene. In DNA form, the CDR3 reads TGTGCCAGCAGTGGATGGACTGAGCTCAGCTCCTACGAGCAGTACTTC. It codes for CASSGWTELSSYEQYF.

The rearrangement joins TRBV28 to TRBJ2-3; 10 bases are a match to TRBD2. Looked up from germline, CDR1 is MDHEN and CDR2 is SYDVKM. The CDR3 extends over 15 amino acids. V gave up 6 bases and J gave up 3 bases; unmatched junction bases: 6. The CDR3 DNA is TGTGCCAGCAGCCTAGGACTAGCGGCTACAGATACGCAGTATTTT. It yields the protein CASSLGLAATDTQYF.

The J gene is TRBJ1-5, the V gene TRBV24-1; 8 nucleotides align to TRBD1. Germline-derived CDR1 and CDR2 are KGHDR and SFDVKD. The CDR3 is 17 amino acids. The DNA for the CDR3 is TGTACCCTACGTTCGGGACAGGTGATTTATAGCAATCAGCCCCAGCATTTT. Translation: CTLRSGQVIYSNQPQHF.

V is TRBV7-2 and J is TRBJ1-5, with a tentative D call TRBD1 (6 bases). This CDR3 comprises 16 residues. Germline CDR1 reads SGHTA; CDR2 reads FQGNSA. Trimming left V 5 bases short and J 0 bases short, with 14 bases between. For the CDR3, the DNA is TGTGCCAGCAGCCATCGGACAGTGTATAGCAATCAGCCCCAGCATTTT. Its translation: CASSHRTVYSNQPQHF.

The V gene is TRBV11-3, the J gene TRBJ2-1; possible D gene TRBD1, 5 bases. Germline assignment: CDR1 SGHNT and CDR2 YENEEA. CDR3 length: 14 amino acids. Trimming cost V 1 base and J 3 bases, with 7 bases left between them. The chain's CDR3 is CASSLADNYNEQFF. The CDR3 region has the DNA TGTGCCAGCAGCTTAGCGGACAACTACAATGAGCAGTTCTTC.

This chain uses TRBV18 with TRBJ2-1, with D perhaps TRBD1 (5 bases). The CDR3 contains 15 residues. Germline lookup yields CDR1 KGHSH and CDR2 LQKENI. V gave up 4 bases and J gave up 1 base, with 11 bases separating them. The CDR3 reads CASSLRAGSYNEQFF. In DNA form, the CDR3 reads TGTGCCAGCTCACTCAGGGCCGGGTCCTACAATGAGCAGTTCTTC.

This clone appeared once. This rearrangement joins TRBV3-1 (or the pseudogene TRBV3-2) to TRBJ2-6, with 8 bases fitting TRBD1. The CDR3 loop spans 19 amino acids. From germline, CDR1 is LGHDT and CDR2 YNNKEL (reference sequence). V was pared by 0 bases and J by 0 bases, with 7 bases of the junction left unmatched. The CDR3 coding sequence is TGTGCCAGCAGCCAAGACTTGATGCAGGGGGCCTCTGGGGCCAACGTCCTGACTTTC. Translating gives CASSQDLMQGASGANVLTF.